The 27 T cell receptor beta chains listed next were all sequenced from one sample in a study of beta chain features in type 1 diabetes. Of the isolated RNA, all was reverse transcribed, and so the sequenced material was expressed TCRB transcripts. Clones were read by immunoSEQ multiplex PCR, and TCRdb kept only the in-frame ones, dropping some. The data hold around 240,000 clones, with 9% to 10% observed a single time. Material: naive CD4+ T cells from blood. The receptors here all came from a woman aged 18-30 years in good health.

The CDR3 region has the DNA TGTGCCAGCAGCCCGAGCGGGCCTAGCTCCTACAATGAGCAGTTCTTC. Amino acid sequence: CASSPSGPSSYNEQFF. The V and J genes are TRBV9 and TRBJ2-1; a possible D gene is TRBD2 (6 bases). The germline CDR1 and CDR2 sequences are SGDLS and YYNGEE. The V end was cut by 4 bases, the J end by 0 bases, with 14 bases between. The CDR3 extends over 16 amino acids.

This clone was counted ten times or more. The rearrangement joins TRBV5-4 to TRBJ2-7, with 8 bases fitting TRBD2. CDR3 length: 13 residues. The germline V gene encodes CDR1 SGHNT and CDR2 YYREEE (reference sequence). V was pared by 4 bases and J by 3 bases, with 3 bases of the junction left unmatched. CDR3 sequence (DNA): TGTGCCAGCAGCCCGGGACTAGGCTACGAGCAGTACTTC. This gives the protein CASSPGLGYEQYF.

This chain links TRBV7-6 with TRBJ2-7; D might be TRBD1 (5 bases). Looked up from germline, CDR1 is SGHVS and CDR2 is FNYEAQ. Trimming cost V 1 base and J 2 bases, with 12 bases left between them. This CDR3 is built from 15 residues. The DNA of the CDR3 is TGTGCCAGCAGCTTAGAGGGGTTCGGAACCTACGAGCAGTACTTC. This encodes CASSLEGFGTYEQYF.

The chain recombines TRBV9 with TRBJ2-7, with 7 positions matching TRBD2. CDR3 length: 13 amino acids. V trimming: 4 bases; J trimming: 10 bases; junction bases outside the gene matches: 11. Germline V CDR1 and CDR2: SGDLS, YYNGEE. The CDR3 nucleotides are TGTGCCAGCAGCAGGGACTACCTGGCGAGCCAGTACTTC. Its protein product is CASSRDYLASQYF.

V is TRBV6-5 and J is TRBJ1-3; maybe TRBD1 (5 bases). V gave up 0 bases and J gave up 2 bases, with 5 bases separating them. This CDR3 comprises 14 residues. In germline, CDR1 is MNHEY, CDR2 SVGAGI. DNA for the CDR3: TGTGCCAGCAGTTACTCAGGGGCTGGAAACACCATATATTTT. This encodes CASSYSGAGNTIYF.

Only a few counts were recorded for this clone. The chain joins TRBV5-1 to TRBJ1-3; a weak D match, TRBD1 (6 bases). Germline-derived CDR1 and CDR2 are SGHRS and YFSETQ. The CDR3 is made up of 16 amino acids. V lost 0 bases and J 4 bases, leaving 14 bases between the germline ends. This CDR3 is CASSLGDKGKGNTIYF. The CDR3 DNA reads as TGCGCCAGCAGCTTGGGGGACAAGGGCAAAGGAAACACCATATATTTT.

This clone has at least ten counts. The chain has TRBV30 and TRBJ1-1; 9 positions agree with TRBD1. CDR1 is GTSNPN and CDR2 is SVGIG in the germline V gene (reference sequence). CDR3 length equals 13 residues. Unmatched junction bases numbered 3, after V lost 3 bases and J lost 4 bases. The CDR3 protein is CAWRDRGGTEAFF. The CDR3 DNA reads as TGTGCCTGGAGGGACAGGGGAGGCACTGAAGCTTTCTTT.

This chain uses TRBV18 with TRBJ1-1; TRBD1 might be the D (6 bases). Trimming removed 1 base at V and 1 base at J, with 10 bases between. The germline CDR1 and CDR2 sequences are KGHSH and LQKENI. This CDR3 comprises 15 residues. This chain's CDR3 is CASSPRNRENTEAFF. For the CDR3, the DNA is TGTGCCAGCTCACCACGGAACAGGGAGAACACTGAAGCTTTCTTT.

This clone was seen only a few times. The chain carries TRBV7-6 and TRBJ2-2; TRBD1 might be the D (6 bases). The CDR3 spans 15 residues. Germline V gives CDR1 SGHVS, CDR2 FNYEAQ. Trimming stripped 4 bases from V and 1 base from J, with 10 bases between. CDR3 DNA: TGTGCCAGCAGCTCAGGGACACTGAACACCGGGGAGCTGTTTTTT. Translated: CASSSGTLNTGELFF.

The gene calls are TRBV14 and TRBJ2-1; TRBD2 agrees at 16 bases. The CDR3 sequence is 15 residues long. CDR1 and CDR2 (germline): SGHDN, FVKESK. Trimming cost V 4 bases and J 9 bases; bases outside gene matches: 3. CDR3 residues: CASSPGLAGGGEQFF. The CDR3 DNA sequence: TGTGCCAGCAGCCCGGGACTAGCGGGAGGGGGTGAGCAGTTCTTC.

This clone occurred a few times. The chain uses TRBV6-5 and TRBJ2-3, with D possibly being TRBD2 (5 bases). CDR3 length equals 16 residues. V was cut by 0 bases and J by 0 bases, with 10 bases left in between. Germline V lookup: CDR1 MNHEY, CDR2 SVGAGI. The CDR3 sequence is CASSYSQRFSTDTQYF. The DNA for the CDR3 is TGTGCCAGCAGTTACTCGCAGCGGTTTAGCACAGATACGCAGTATTTT.

The chain couples TRBV6-5 to TRBJ1-1; 8 positions agree with TRBD1. The germline CDR1 and CDR2 sequences are MNHEY and SVGAGI. This CDR3 has 14 residues. J was trimmed by 3 bases and V by 2 bases; bases with no gene match: 2. CDR3 in amino acids: CASSYNRGDTEAFF. The CDR3 DNA sequence: TGTGCCAGCAGTTACAACAGGGGGGACACTGAAGCTTTCTTT.

The V and J genes are TRBV27 and TRBJ2-7, with D perhaps matching TRBD1 (6 bases). The CDR3 covers 16 residues. V was pared by 0 bases and J by 4 bases, with 16 bases between. Germline V lookup: CDR1 MNHEY, CDR2 SMNVEV (reference sequence). The CDR3 DNA is TGTGCCAGCAGTTTATCTTTACAGGGAAGGGTATACGAGCAGTACTTC. Its translation: CASSLSLQGRVYEQYF.

V and J are TRBV15 and TRBJ2-1; 9 positions match TRBD2. The V gene end was trimmed by 1 base and the J gene end by 5 bases; junction bases not matched to a gene: 15. Looked up from germline, CDR1 is LNHNV and CDR2 is YYDKDF (reference sequence). The CDR3 has 19 amino acids. CDR3 DNA: TGTGCCACCAGCAGAGGAGGCGGGGGGGCCCCCTTGGTGGACAATGAGCAGTTCTTC. Amino acids: CATSRGGGGAPLVDNEQFF.

The genes are TRBV7-9 and TRBJ1-2, with D tentatively TRBD1 (6 bases). This CDR3 spans 12 amino acids. Trimming took 6 bases from V and 8 from J, leaving 13 bases between them. In germline, CDR1 is SEHNR, CDR2 FQNEAQ (reference sequence). The CDR3 bases are TGTGCCAGCAGAAAGGACAGCCGGGGCTACACCTTC. Protein: CASRKDSRGYTF.

There are a few counts of this clone. The CDR3, as DNA: TGTGCCAGCAGGGACAGGGGCCGCGACCCGTACAATGAGCAGTTCTTC. It yields the protein CASRDRGRDPYNEQFF. The chain has TRBV19 and TRBJ2-1, with 10 bases fitting TRBD1. Unmatched junction bases numbered 12, after V lost 9 bases and J lost 4 bases. CDR1 and CDR2 (germline): LNHDA, SQIVND (reference sequence). This CDR3 is built from 16 residues.

This clone was found many times. The genes are TRBV15 and TRBJ2-7, with 7 bases lining up with TRBD1. The CDR3 runs 15 residues. V was pared by 0 bases and J by 1 base, with 3 bases of the junction left unmatched. The germline CDR1 and CDR2 sequences are LNHNV and YYDKDF (reference sequence). CDR3 sequence reads: CATSREPTGSYEQYF. For the CDR3, the DNA is TGTGCCACCAGCAGAGAGCCGACAGGGTCCTACGAGCAGTACTTC.

This chain joins TRBV7-2 and TRBJ1-3, with D hard to call. Trimming shortened V by 1 base and J by 1 base, and 11 bases separated the two germline ends. Per the germline V gene, CDR1 is SGHTA and CDR2 is FQGNSA. The CDR3 is made up of 16 amino acids. CDR3 in DNA: TGTGCCAGCAGCTTAGGGGCAGCCCGGTCTGGAAACACCATATATTTT. Translation gives CASSLGAARSGNTIYF.

This clone was found a few times. The rearrangement joins TRBV5-1 to TRBJ2-7, with TRBD2 matching 13 bases. Germline V gene sequence: CDR1 SGHRS, CDR2 YFSETQ. There are 15 residues in the CDR3. Losses at the gene ends were 4 bases for V and 2 bases for J; bases not matched to a gene: 3. CDR3 residues: CASSETSGRAYEQYF. The DNA of the CDR3 is TGCGCCAGCAGCGAAACTAGCGGGAGGGCCTACGAGCAGTACTTC.

The V and J genes are TRBV11-2 and TRBJ2-2, with 9 bases that match TRBD1. The CDR3 contains 18 residues. V dropped 5 bases and J dropped 0; count of bases not matched to a gene: 10. Germline CDR1 and CDR2: SGHAT and FQNNGV. The CDR3 loop is CASSRTGAGVSNTGELFF. In DNA form, the CDR3 reads TGTGCCAGCAGCCGGACAGGGGCGGGAGTCTCGAACACCGGGGAGCTGTTTTTT.

In this sample, this clone turned up a few times. V usage is TRBV5-1 and J usage is TRBJ2-1; TRBD1 might be the D (5 bases). Trimming took 5 bases from V and 5 from J, leaving 17 bases between them. The germline V gene encodes CDR1 SGHRS and CDR2 YFSETQ. The CDR3 loop spans 15 amino acids. CDR3 coding DNA: TGCGCCAGCAGTTCCGACGGGCGGACAAACAATGAGCAGTTCTTC. This gives the protein CASSSDGRTNNEQFF.

This clone was observed a few times. V gene TRBV7-9 combines with J gene TRBJ2-7, with TRBD2 identical over 14 bases. V was pared by 5 bases and J by 5 bases, with 5 bases of the junction left unmatched. Germline assignment: CDR1 SEHNR and CDR2 FQNEAQ (reference sequence). The CDR3 covers 15 residues. The DNA of the CDR3 is TGTGCCAGCAGCCCGACTAGCGGGAGGGTCGACGAGCAGTACTTC. Translation gives CASSPTSGRVDEQYF.

V gene TRBV10-3 combines with J gene TRBJ2-1; 10 bases match TRBD2. The CDR3 totals 17 residues. The J segment lost 5 bases and the V segment lost 1 base, leaving 8 bases of the junction unmatched. CDR1 and CDR2 (germline): ENHRY, SYGVKD. The CDR3 DNA is TGTGCCATCAGTGAGTTTTCTAGCGGGAGTTTCAACAATGAGCAGTTCTTC. Protein sequence: CAISEFSSGSFNNEQFF.

The chain couples TRBV25-1 to TRBJ2-3, with 11 nucleotides matching TRBD2. The germline V gene encodes CDR1 MGHDK and CDR2 SYGVNS. This CDR3 is 14 amino acids long. Trimming at V came to 10 bases and at J to 6 bases, leaving 9 bases not matched to a gene. Here the CDR3 reads CATEIAGGRDTQYF. The CDR3 nucleotides read TGTGCCACCGAGATAGCGGGAGGGCGGGATACGCAGTATTTT.

This clone was counted only a few times. This same CDR3 is encoded by further DNA sequences in the sample. V and J are TRBV5-1 and TRBJ2-1; 8 nucleotides match TRBD2. Germline V gene data show CDR1 as SGHRS and CDR2 as YFSETQ. CDR3 length equals 15 residues. J gave up 0 bases and V 2 bases, and 1 base lay outside the gene matches. The CDR3 nucleotides read TGCGCCAGCAGCTTAACTAGCGGCTCCTACAATGAGCAGTTCTTC. Its translation is CASSLTSGSYNEQFF.

The chain recombines TRBV6-1 with TRBJ2-2, with a tentative D call TRBD1 (6 bases). Per germline, CDR1 MNHNS and CDR2 SASEGT. The CDR3 is 14 residues long. Trimming took off 6 bases at V and 6 bases at J, with 14 bases between the two ends. For the CDR3, the DNA is TGTGCCAGCAGCTACGACAGGCAACCCGGGGAGCTGTTTTTT. Its translation: CASSYDRQPGELFF.

The chain has TRBV6-1 and TRBJ2-1; 13 nucleotides align to TRBD2. From germline, CDR1 is MNHNS and CDR2 SASEGT. V gave up 6 bases and J gave up 8 bases; unmatched junction bases: 7. CDR3 length: 15 residues. The chain's CDR3 is CASSPLAGGRDEQFF. For the CDR3, the DNA is TGTGCCAGCAGCCCACTAGCGGGAGGGCGCGATGAGCAGTTCTTC.